This entry features one T cell receptor (beta chain) sequence. CDR1 LNHDA and CDR2 SQIVND come from the germline V gene (reference sequence). The CDR3 has 15 residues. Germline trimming cut 0 bases from V and 3 bases from J; bases unmatched to any gene: 2. Clones were sequenced by immunoSEQ multiplex PCR, and TCRdb holds only the in-frame ones, with some missing. Counted here are about 660,000 clones, 80% to 90% occurring once; the ten biggest clones make up 0.009% to 0.0095%. This sample stems from a study of shared T cell receptors in the human thymus. The same data also went into a second study, on human thymus T cells. This second study says: The donors were infants in Finland with congenital heart defects, otherwise immunologically healthy. Resections from corrective heart surgery provided thymus tissue. Thymic and blood repertoires appeared to carry a bias in their V and J gene usage. A high degree of thymic repertoire overlap among unrelated individuals was reported in related research.

The rearrangement links TRBV19 to TRBJ2-5; 9 nucleotides align to TRBD1. The sample comprised thymocytes. This clonotype originated in a boy less than two years old with a congenital heart defect. CDR3 region: CASSIDGTGKETQYF. In DNA form, the CDR3 reads TGTGCCAGTAGTATAGACGGGACAGGGAAAGAGACCCAGTACTTC.